The 17 T cell receptor beta chains given below trace back to one sample, sequenced in a study of CD8+CD57+ T cells in acquired aplastic anemia. The use of genomic DNA as template underpinned the TCR beta VDJ and CDR3 profiling. TCRdb redid the calling of the reads with MiXCR, one entry per CDR3 protein. Among some 280,000 distinct CDR3 sequences listed, around 60% were seen once. The sample was sorted CD4+, CD8+, or CD8+CD57+ T cells (not recorded which) from PBMCs. These receptors all stem from a human donor with severe aplastic anemia or a healthy control (not recorded which).

This chain uses TRBV20-1 with TRBJ2-5; 12 nucleotides line up with TRBD2. The CDR3 runs to 19 residues. The germline V gene encodes CDR1 DFQATT and CDR2 SNEGSKA (reference sequence). V dropped 0 bases and J dropped 5; count of bases not matched to a gene: 16. The CDR3 loop reads CSARDWARASGGARETQYF. The DNA for the CDR3 is TGCAGTGCTAGAGATTGGGCGAGGGCTAGCGGGGGGGCTCGTGAGACCCAGTACTTC.

DNA for the CDR3: TGTGCCAGCAGCTTACAAAGCGGGATAACACAAGAGACCCAGTACTTC. This codes for CASSLQSGITQETQYF. The chain is built from TRBV11-2 and TRBJ2-5, with 7 bases matching TRBD2. CDR1 and CDR2 from the germline V gene are SGHAT and FQNNGV. Trimming took 2 bases from V and 2 from J; bases not matched to a gene: 8. The CDR3 loop spans 16 amino acids.

The chain uses TRBV29-1 and TRBJ1-2; D possibly corresponds to TRBD1 (5 bases). CDR3 length: 14 residues. CDR1 and CDR2 from the germline V gene are SQVTM and ANQGSEA. V was pared by 7 bases and J by 0 bases, with 15 bases between. The CDR3 DNA is TGCAGCGGCCCCTCAGCAGGGACTAACTATGGCTACACCTTC. Protein sequence: CSGPSAGTNYGYTF.

The chain recombines TRBV7-9 with TRBJ1-6; no firm D call. V was trimmed by 5 bases and J by 10 bases, leaving 12 bases between them. The germline CDR1 and CDR2 sequences are SEHNR and FQNEAQ (reference sequence). This CDR3 is 13 amino acids long. In nucleotides, the CDR3 is TGTGCCAGCAGCCAAGCCCAGAACTCACCCCTCCACTTT. It codes for CASSQAQNSPLHF.

About this clonotype itself: A much larger clonotype is one base distant, so this may be a read error. J is TRBJ2-5 and V is TRBV5-1; D remains unclear. The CDR3 length is 12 residues. CDR1 is SGHRS and CDR2 is YFSETQ in the germline V gene. The CDR3 loop is CASSPPQETQHF. The CDR3, as DNA: TGCGCCAGCAGCCCACCGCAAGAGACCCAGCACTTC.

This clonotype was seen a few times. The rearrangement joins TRBV27 to TRBJ1-2, with D uncertain. Germline lookup yields CDR1 MNHEY and CDR2 SMNVEV (reference sequence). V gave up 4 bases and J gave up 2 bases, with 8 bases separating them. The CDR3 has 13 amino acids. DNA for the CDR3: TGTGCCAGCAGTTCCGTAGGGAACTATGGCTACACCTTC. Protein product: CASSSVGNYGYTF.

This sequence joins TRBV2 and TRBJ2-4; no clear D gene. Germline CDR1 SNHLY, CDR2 FYNNEI. The germline V and J ends were trimmed by 10 bases and 0 bases, with 10 bases remaining between them. The CDR3 is 13 amino acids. CDR3 DNA sequence: TGTGCCACCCAAGGCATAGCCAAAAACATTCAGTACTTC. Protein product: CATQGIAKNIQYF.

In this sample, this clonotype turned up many times. J is TRBJ1-5 and V is TRBV6-9; maybe TRBD1 (5 bases). Trimming took off 6 bases at V and 4 bases at J, with 16 bases between the two ends. Germline V lookup: CDR1 MNHGY, CDR2 SVAAGI. The length of the CDR3 is 15 residues. The CDR3 is CASRSRAEGNQPQHF. The DNA for the CDR3 is TGTGCCAGCAGGAGCAGGGCGGAGGGAAATCAGCCCCAGCATTTT.

This clonotype was counted between two and nine times. V is TRBV7-3 and J is TRBJ1-1; 8 nucleotides align to TRBD1. Germline loops: CDR1 SGHTA, CDR2 FQGTGA. The CDR3 has 13 residues. J lost 6 bases, V lost 9 bases, and 9 bases had no gene match. The CDR3: CASSMTGVAEAFF. The CDR3 nucleotides read TGTGCCAGTAGCATGACAGGGGTCGCTGAAGCTTTCTTT.

This clonotype was observed a few times. Possible read error: a much larger clone is one base away. The missing conserved phenylalanine or tryptophan at the end of this CDR3 makes a read error likely. The V gene is TRBV7-9, the J gene TRBJ1-1; D is unclear. Trimming cost V 6 bases and J 3 bases, with 11 bases left between them. The CDR3 totals 13 residues. CDR1 and CDR2 from the germline V gene are SEHNR and FQNEAQ (reference sequence). CDR3 residues: CASSDFTDTEAFL. Written as DNA, the CDR3 is TGTGCCAGCAGTGATTTTACCGACACTGAAGCTTTCCTT.

V and J are TRBV19 and TRBJ1-5; 10 bases are shared with TRBD1. CDR1 is LNHDA, CDR2 SQIVND, per germline (reference sequence). This CDR3 is built from 16 residues. V trimming: 4 bases; J trimming: 3 bases; junction bases outside the gene matches: 6. The CDR3 DNA follows: TGTGCCAGTAGTAACGCCGGGACAGGGGACAATCAGCCCCAGCATTTT. Protein: CASSNAGTGDNQPQHF.

This clonotype was seen a handful of times. The chain couples TRBV20-1 to TRBJ1-1; a weak D match, TRBD1 (6 bases). CDR1 DFQATT and CDR2 SNEGSKA come from the germline V gene (reference sequence). The length of the CDR3 is 12 residues. V lost 6 bases and J lost 5, with 13 bases in between. CDR3: CSARKGGTEAFF. The CDR3 DNA sequence: TGCAGTGCACGAAAGGGGGGGACTGAAGCTTTCTTT.

The gene calls are TRBV20-1 and TRBJ2-7; D possibly uses TRBD1 or TRBD2 (5 bases each). Trimming left V 5 bases short and J 4 bases short, with 21 bases between. CDR3 size: 15 residues. Germline-derived CDR1 and CDR2 are DFQATT and SNEGSKA (reference sequence). The CDR3 is CSAAIPGRNSYEQYF. The CDR3 nucleotides read TGCAGTGCTGCCATACCGGGACGCAACTCATACGAGCAGTACTTC.

This clonotype was seen only a few times. The V and J genes are TRBV20-1 and TRBJ1-1, with unresolved D. This CDR3 has 14 amino acids. The V end lost 0 bases, the J end lost 1 base, and 9 bases lay between the germline ends. Germline values: CDR1 DFQATT, CDR2 SNEGSKA (reference sequence). CDR3 protein: CSARDRNQNTEAFF. Here the CDR3 DNA reads TGCAGTGCTAGAGATAGGAACCAGAACACTGAAGCTTTCTTT.

There are many counts of this clonotype. The V and J genes are TRBV7-8 and TRBJ2-4; D is ambiguous. The V end was cut by 5 bases, the J end by 0 bases, with 14 bases between. Germline V gene sequence: CDR1 SGHVS, CDR2 FQNEAQ. This CDR3 has 16 amino acids. CDR3 nucleotides: TGTGCCAGCAGCGACACATGGGGATTAGCCAAAAACATTCAGTACTTC. It is translated as CASSDTWGLAKNIQYF.

The J gene is TRBJ2-7, the V gene TRBV20-1, with D possibly called TRBD1 or TRBD2 (5 bases each). Trimming took 3 bases from V and 0 from J, leaving 15 bases between them. CDR3 length: 15 residues. Per the germline V gene, CDR1 is DFQATT and CDR2 is SNEGSKA (reference sequence). In DNA form, the CDR3 reads TGCAGTGCTAGCACCTGGGACCCGAGCTCCTACGAGCAGTACTTC. Protein: CSASTWDPSSYEQYF.

The chain couples TRBV6-5 to TRBJ2-7; tentative D call: TRBD1 (6 bases). CDR1 and CDR2 (germline): MNHEY, SVGAGI. The CDR3 contains 18 residues. V lost 7 bases and J 2 bases, leaving 27 bases between the germline ends. Here the CDR3 DNA reads TGTGCCAGCAAGTCAAGGGGCGACAGGCCGATATTTACCTACGAGCAGTACTTC. Encoded protein: CASKSRGDRPIFTYEQYF.